This passage covers 26 T cell receptor beta chains from one sample sequenced in a study of T cell responses to AZD1222 COVID-19 vaccine. Some clones are missing from TCRdb's copy, which holds only in-frame ones; the method was immunoSEQ multiplex PCR. The top ten hold approximately 6.2% of the sample, which has 150,000 to 200,000 clones, around 90% seen once. Source: peripheral blood, taken 28 days after the second AZD1222 dose. The receptors originated from an adult who received the AZD1222 COVID-19 vaccine.

The chain recombines TRBV30 with TRBJ2-6; D possibly corresponds to TRBD2 (6 bases). The germline V gene has CDR1 GTSNPN and CDR2 SVGIG (reference sequence). V gave up 1 base and J gave up 2 bases, with 12 bases separating them. The CDR3 has 16 residues. CDR3 residues: CAWSALWGAGANVLTF. The CDR3 DNA reads as TGTGCCTGGAGTGCGTTATGGGGGGCTGGGGCCAACGTCCTGACTTTC.

The V gene is TRBV6-2 or TRBV6-3, the J gene TRBJ1-2; no firm D call. Germline V gives CDR1 MNHEY, CDR2 SVGEGT. This CDR3 contains 14 residues. The V and J ends lost 1 base and 2 bases respectively, with 8 bases between them. CDR3 bases: TGTGCCAGCAGTTACTGGACGGTGAACTATGGCTACACCTTC. Translated, it gives CASSYWTVNYGYTF.

The chain recombines TRBV3-1 (or the pseudogene TRBV3-2) with TRBJ2-7, with D possibly TRBD1 on 6 matching bases. V lost 1 base and J lost 1, with 14 bases in between. CDR3 length equals 16 residues. The germline V gene has CDR1 LGHDT and CDR2 YNNKEL (reference sequence). CDR3 DNA: TGTGCCAGCAGCCAAGGAACAGGGTTAGGTTCCTACGAGCAGTACTTC. Its protein product is CASSQGTGLGSYEQYF.

The V gene is TRBV28, the J gene TRBJ1-1, with D possibly matching TRBD1 (5 bases). The ends were cut back, 2 bases at V and 11 bases at J, with 24 bases in the middle. CDR1 and CDR2 from the germline V gene are MDHEN and SYDVKM. CDR3 length equals 16 residues. The CDR3 reads CASSLQWGRGPVDAFF. In DNA form, the CDR3 reads TGTGCCAGCAGTTTACAATGGGGTAGGGGCCCGGTAGACGCTTTCTTT.

The chain has TRBV5-8 and TRBJ2-1, with a weak D call TRBD1 (6 bases). V dropped 6 bases and J dropped 0 bases, with 13 bases sitting between them. The length of the CDR3 is 15 residues. Germline V gene data show CDR1 as SGHTS and CDR2 as YDEGEE. CDR3 DNA: TGTGCCAGCAACTCAGGGGTTAGCTCCTACAATGAGCAGTTCTTC. It is translated as CASNSGVSSYNEQFF.

V and J are TRBV5-1 and TRBJ1-4; possible D gene TRBD1, 5 bases. V lost 0 bases to trimming and J lost 3 bases, with 9 bases between them. Germline V gives CDR1 SGHRS, CDR2 YFSETQ. The CDR3 is made up of 15 amino acids. CDR3 in DNA: TGCGCCAGCAGCTTGGTAGTAGGGGCTAATGAAAAACTGTTTTTT. This sequence encodes CASSLVVGANEKLFF.

The V gene is TRBV3-1 (or the pseudogene TRBV3-2), the J gene TRBJ1-2, with unresolved D. From germline, CDR1 is LGHDT and CDR2 YNNKEL (reference sequence). V lost 2 bases to trimming and J lost 1 base, with 5 bases between them. CDR3 length equals 13 residues. Here the CDR3 DNA reads TGTGCCAGCAGCCAACTCGGTAACTATGGCTACACCTTC. Its protein is CASSQLGNYGYTF.

This chain connects TRBV24-1 to TRBJ1-4, with 12 positions matching TRBD1. Germline V lookup: CDR1 KGHDR, CDR2 SFDVKD. This CDR3 contains 17 residues. The V gene end was trimmed by 4 bases and the J gene end by 4 bases; junction bases not matched to a gene: 6. CDR3 in amino acids: CATSDPGQGAGNEKLFF. Written as DNA, the CDR3 is TGTGCCACCAGTGACCCGGGACAGGGGGCAGGTAATGAAAAACTGTTTTTT.

The chain links TRBV5-1 to TRBJ2-1, with D possibly matching TRBD2 (6 bases). Trimming took 0 bases from V and 7 from J, leaving 14 bases between them. The germline CDR1 and CDR2 sequences are SGHRS and YFSETQ. The length of the CDR3 is 15 residues. The CDR3 is CASSLASVNLNEQFF. The CDR3, as DNA: TGCGCCAGCAGCTTGGCTAGCGTAAATCTGAATGAGCAGTTCTTC. Full variable domain (outside the CDR3, taken from reference TRBV5-1 and TRBJ2-1): KAGVTQTPRYLIKTRGQQVTLSCSPISGHRSVSWYQQTPGQGLQFLFEYFSETQRNKGNFPGRFSGRQFSNSRSEMNVSTLELGDSALYLCASSLASVNLNEQFFGPGTRLTVL.

V and J are TRBV24-1 and TRBJ2-3; 8 bases align to TRBD1. The junction had 4 bases not matched to a gene; V was cut back by 2 bases and J by 1 base. The length of the CDR3 is 16 residues. The germline gives CDR1 KGHDR, CDR2 SFDVKD. The CDR3 DNA sequence: TGTGCCACCAGTGATTCCTGGACAGGGCGCACAGATACGCAGTATTTT. It codes for CATSDSWTGRTDTQYF.

The chain is built from TRBV27 and TRBJ2-3; D not resolved. CDR3 size: 12 residues. The germline CDR1 and CDR2 sequences are MNHEY and SMNVEV (reference sequence). Trimming removed 6 bases at V and 6 bases at J, with 10 bases between. CDR3 region: CASSLGRDTQYF. DNA of the CDR3: TGTGCCAGCAGCCTAGGGCGGGATACGCAGTATTTT.

The chain is built from TRBV6-2 or TRBV6-3 and TRBJ2-3; D is unresolved. Germline V CDR1 and CDR2: MNHEY, SVGEGT. With 6 bases removed from V and 5 bases from J, the gap between germline ends came to 9 bases. The CDR3 extends over 12 amino acids. The CDR3 sequence is CASSPRLDTQYF. The CDR3 DNA follows: TGTGCCAGCAGCCCCCGTTTAGATACGCAGTATTTT.

The J gene is TRBJ2-7, the V gene TRBV5-1; TRBD2 matches 8 bases. Germline trimming cut 4 bases from V and 5 bases from J; bases unmatched to any gene: 8. The CDR3 has 14 amino acids. Germline V gene lookup returns CDR1 SGHRS and CDR2 YFSETQ. The CDR3 coding sequence is TGCGCCAGCAGCCGGGAGGGCAGGGAGGACGAGCAGTACTTC. Its translation is CASSREGREDEQYF.

V gene TRBV28 combines with J gene TRBJ1-4; 8 nucleotides match TRBD1. The trim removed 6 bases at V and 6 bases at J, leaving 9 bases unmatched. The CDR3 consists of 15 residues. Germline V gene sequence: CDR1 MDHEN, CDR2 SYDVKM. For the CDR3, the DNA is TGTGCCAGCAGCGGGGGGGGACAGGTCCATGAAAAACTGTTTTTT. Amino acid sequence: CASSGGGQVHEKLFF.

This chain uses TRBV19 with TRBJ1-4, with TRBD1 matching 7 bases. CDR1 LNHDA and CDR2 SQIVND come from the germline V gene (reference sequence). This CDR3 spans 13 amino acids. The ends lost 9 bases at V and 3 bases at J; junction bases unmatched: 4. The CDR3: CASRGMANEKLFF. Written as DNA, the CDR3 is TGTGCCAGCAGGGGGATGGCTAATGAAAAACTGTTTTTT. Full variable domain (missing parts from reference TRBV19 and TRBJ1-4): DGGITQSPKYLFRKEGQNVTLSCEQNLNHDAMYWYRQDPGQGLRLIYYSQIVNDFQKGDIAEGYSVSREKKESFPLTVTSAQKNPTAFYLCASRGMANEKLFFGSGTQLSVL.

The V and J genes are TRBV18 and TRBJ1-6, with D perhaps matching TRBD1 (5 bases). The CDR3 totals 14 residues. The V gene lost 4 bases and the J gene lost 10 bases, with 14 bases spanning the gap. Germline V lookup: CDR1 KGHSH, CDR2 LQKENI. CDR3 residues: CASSLSASGSPLHF. For the CDR3, the DNA is TGTGCCAGCTCACTTAGTGCATCAGGGTCACCCCTCCACTTT.

This chain connects TRBV14 to TRBJ2-7; tentative D call: TRBD2 (6 bases). Looked up from germline, CDR1 is SGHDN and CDR2 is FVKESK. V lost 0 bases, J lost 4 bases, and 19 bases lay in between. CDR3 size: 17 residues. The CDR3 sequence: CASSQDGAGTTSYEQYF. CDR3 bases: TGTGCCAGCAGCCAAGATGGGGCGGGAACTACCTCGTACGAGCAGTACTTC. The entire variable domain, with the rest obtained from reference TRBV14 and TRBJ2-7, is as follows: EAGVTQFPSHSVIEKGQTVTLRCDPISGHDNLYWYRRVMGKEIKFLLHFVKESKQDESGMPNNRFLAERTGGTYSTLKVQPAELEDSGVYFCASSQDGAGTTSYEQYFGPGTRLTVT.

This chain links TRBV27 with TRBJ2-2, with 7 bases lining up with TRBD1. In germline, CDR1 is MNHEY, CDR2 SMNVEV (reference sequence). With 3 bases clipped from V and 4 bases from J, the junction kept 17 bases outside the gene matches. This CDR3 contains 19 residues. The CDR3 DNA reads TGTGCCAGCAGTTTCAGGGGACAGCCCGTATCTCCGAGCACCGGGGAGCTGTTTTTT. Its protein is CASSFRGQPVSPSTGELFF.

V usage is TRBV27 and J usage is TRBJ2-7; 11 bases line up with TRBD1. After removal of 6 bases from V and 2 bases from J, the junction contained 12 bases not matched to a gene. The germline V gene has CDR1 MNHEY and CDR2 SMNVEV (reference sequence). The length of the CDR3 is 17 residues. This CDR3 is CASRSSTRDRGTYEQYF. CDR3 nucleotide sequence: TGTGCCAGCAGATCCTCAACCCGGGACAGGGGGACCTACGAGCAGTACTTC.

This clone was recorded once. The rearrangement uses TRBV11-1 and TRBJ2-1; TRBD1 matches at 8 bases. The ends lost 3 bases at V and 7 bases at J; junction bases unmatched: 11. The CDR3 covers 16 residues. In germline, CDR1 is SGHAT, CDR2 FQDESV (reference sequence). CDR3: CASSFQIQGAFNEQFF. CDR3 DNA: TGTGCCAGCAGCTTCCAGATCCAGGGGGCGTTTAATGAGCAGTTCTTC.

The rearrangement uses TRBV11-3 and TRBJ1-6; D is ambiguous. Germline V gene data show CDR1 as SGHNT and CDR2 as YENEEA. This CDR3 region has 14 residues. Deletions cut 0 bases from V and 7 bases from J, with 7 bases between. CDR3 protein: CASSLDSSNSPLHF. CDR3 nucleotide sequence: TGTGCCAGCAGCTTAGACAGTTCGAATTCACCCCTCCACTTT.

The chain links TRBV30 to TRBJ1-1; D gene ambiguous. The V gene's germline CDR1 is GTSNPN and CDR2 SVGIG (reference sequence). Trimming shortened V by 2 bases and J by 4 bases, and 14 bases separated the two germline ends. This CDR3 is 14 amino acids long. The CDR3 here is CAWSISGGSTEAFF. In DNA form, the CDR3 reads TGTGCCTGGAGTATTTCTGGAGGGTCCACTGAAGCTTTCTTT.

The chain links TRBV19 to TRBJ1-6; no clear D gene. This CDR3 is built from 13 residues. Trimming took off 3 bases at V and 5 bases at J, with 5 bases between the two ends. Per germline, CDR1 LNHDA and CDR2 SQIVND (reference sequence). CDR3 residues: CASSMNDNSPLHF. Here the CDR3 DNA reads TGTGCCAGTAGTATGAATGATAATTCACCCCTCCACTTT.

The J gene is TRBJ1-2, the V gene TRBV12-3 or TRBV12-4; possible D gene TRBD1, 5 bases. There are 12 residues in the CDR3. Trimming removed 7 bases at V and 6 bases at J, with 12 bases between. The CDR3 here is CASTSQGHGYTF. The CDR3 coding sequence is TGTGCCAGCACCTCCCAGGGCCATGGCTACACCTTC.

The sample holds many counts of this clone. As DNA, the CDR3 is TGTGCCAGCAGCCACCAAGACCAAGAGACCCAGTACTTC. Translating gives CASSHQDQETQYF. The chain links TRBV14 to TRBJ2-5; D is unclear. Germline V lookup: CDR1 SGHDN, CDR2 FVKESK. This CDR3 is built from 13 residues. Trimming removed 3 bases from V and 0 bases from J, with 5 bases in between.

The J gene is TRBJ2-1, the V gene TRBV5-4, with 12 bases matching TRBD2. CDR1 is SGHNT and CDR2 is YYREEE in the germline V gene (reference sequence). The CDR3 loop spans 14 amino acids. The V gene end was trimmed by 4 bases and the J gene end by 7 bases; junction bases not matched to a gene: 3. The CDR3 region is CASSPGLAGNEQFF. The CDR3 DNA sequence: TGTGCCAGCAGCCCCGGACTAGCGGGAAATGAGCAGTTCTTC.